This T cell receptor beta chain was captured by sequencing in a study of T cells in tumors and immune-related adverse events listed by TCRdb under 2021. The TCR beta locus was amplified and sequenced using the immunoSEQ assay, from which bulk TCR Vbeta CDR3 data were obtained. From the authors' description of their analysis: Non-productive CDR3s, sequences shorter than 7 amino acids, and those not starting with C or ending with F/W were excluded. Analysis was restricted to specimens with at least 1000 reads, and clonotypes were defined at the amino acid level. Clonality was calculated as 1 minus Pielou's evenness. Library sizes were equalized by abundance-weighted random subsampling with replacement, repeated 100 times to report 95% confidence intervals. The Morisita overlap index was used to quantify repertoire overlap, and for each specimen the top 40 clones were checked for overlap with the irAE. What TCRdb holds here is the immuneACCESS table cut down to in-frame rearrangements. Part of the clones is not present; checked against another copy, under half of the missing clones reflect an unresolved V gene, and the others are unexplained. The DNA gave D and trimming, while V, J and clone size come from that table. This sample lists 2,000 to 2,500 clones; around four fifths were detected once. The ten top clones hold roughly 7% of the sample.

Details on this clone: Its antigen has not been determined. In this CDR3 the conserved last residue, phenylalanine or tryptophan, is missing, so a read error is likely.

This specimen's treatment or condition label, per the study, means: nivolumab (PD-1 blockade) given before sampling. The DNeasy Blood and Tissue Kit was used to extract DNA from formalin-fixed paraffin-embedded specimens. The material sequenced was tumor tissue, taken from a patient treated with anti-PD-1 therapy. The receptor was isolated from a female donor with metastatic renal cell carcinoma.

At the DNA level, the sequence is TGTGCCTGGAGTCTCCAGGCGGCTAACTATGGCTACACCGTC. This codes for CAWSLQAANYGYTV. Here the chain combines TRBV30 and TRBJ1-2; the D gene remains uncertain. Looking up the germline V gene (reference sequence) yields CDR1 GTSNPN and CDR2 SVGIG. Ends included, the CDR3 has 14 residues. This entry keeps only the CDR3 DNA: 42 bases, framed from base 1. Trimming costs V 2 bases and J 0 bases, and their ends lie 10 bases apart.